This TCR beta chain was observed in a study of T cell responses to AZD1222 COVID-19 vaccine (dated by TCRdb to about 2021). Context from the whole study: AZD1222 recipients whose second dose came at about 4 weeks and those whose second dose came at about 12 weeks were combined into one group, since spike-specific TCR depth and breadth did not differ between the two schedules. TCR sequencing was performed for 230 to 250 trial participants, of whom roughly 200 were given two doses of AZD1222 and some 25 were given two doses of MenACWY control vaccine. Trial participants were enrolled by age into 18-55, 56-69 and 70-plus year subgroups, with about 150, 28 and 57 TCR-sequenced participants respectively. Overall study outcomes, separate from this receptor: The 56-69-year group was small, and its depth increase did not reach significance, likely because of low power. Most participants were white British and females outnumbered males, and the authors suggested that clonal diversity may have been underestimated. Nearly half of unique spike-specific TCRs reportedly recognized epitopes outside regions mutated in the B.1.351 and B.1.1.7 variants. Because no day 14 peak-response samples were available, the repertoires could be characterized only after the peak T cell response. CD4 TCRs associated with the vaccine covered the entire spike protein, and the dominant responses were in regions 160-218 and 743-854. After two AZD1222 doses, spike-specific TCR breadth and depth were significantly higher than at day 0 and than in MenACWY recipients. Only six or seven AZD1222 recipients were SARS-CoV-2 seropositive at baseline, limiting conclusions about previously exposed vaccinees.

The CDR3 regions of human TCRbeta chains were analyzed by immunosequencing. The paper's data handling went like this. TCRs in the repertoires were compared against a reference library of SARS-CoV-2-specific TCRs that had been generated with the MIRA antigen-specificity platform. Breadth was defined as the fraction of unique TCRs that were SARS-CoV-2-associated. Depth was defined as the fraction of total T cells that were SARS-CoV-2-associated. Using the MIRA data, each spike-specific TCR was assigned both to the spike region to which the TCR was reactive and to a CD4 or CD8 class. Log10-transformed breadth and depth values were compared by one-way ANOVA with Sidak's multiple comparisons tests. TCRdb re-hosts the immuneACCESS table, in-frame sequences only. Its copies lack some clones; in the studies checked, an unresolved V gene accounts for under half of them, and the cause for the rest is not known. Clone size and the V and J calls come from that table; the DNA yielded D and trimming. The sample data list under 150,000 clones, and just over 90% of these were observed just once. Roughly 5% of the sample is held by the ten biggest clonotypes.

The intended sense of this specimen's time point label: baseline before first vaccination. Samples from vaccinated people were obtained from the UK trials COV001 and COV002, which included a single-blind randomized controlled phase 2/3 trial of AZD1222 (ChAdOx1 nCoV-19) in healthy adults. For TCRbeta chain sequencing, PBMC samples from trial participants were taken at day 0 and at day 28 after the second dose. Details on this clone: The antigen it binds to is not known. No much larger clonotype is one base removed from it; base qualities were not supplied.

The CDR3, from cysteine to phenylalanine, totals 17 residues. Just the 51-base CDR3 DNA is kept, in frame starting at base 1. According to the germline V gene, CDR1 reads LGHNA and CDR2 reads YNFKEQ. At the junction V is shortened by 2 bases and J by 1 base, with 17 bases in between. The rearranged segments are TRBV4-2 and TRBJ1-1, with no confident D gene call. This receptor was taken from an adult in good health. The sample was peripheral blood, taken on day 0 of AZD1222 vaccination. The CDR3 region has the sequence CASSQPPAPGGNTEAFF. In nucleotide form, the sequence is TGTGCCAGCAGCCAACCTCCGGCCCCCGGAGGGAACACTGAAGCTTTCTTT.